The next 20 T cell receptor beta chains were all read from a single sample in a study of T cells after posttransplantation cyclophosphamide. Profiled with immunoSEQ multiplex PCR; TCRdb holds only in-frame clones, not every one. The data contain 66,000 or so clones, 93% of them singletons. Material for sequencing was PBMCs. Receptors were obtained from a woman aged 25 to 39 in good health and a related stem cell transplant donor.

The chain recombines TRBV19 with TRBJ2-7; D not resolved. With 5 bases removed from V and 2 bases from J, the gap between germline ends came to 16 bases. The CDR3 covers 15 residues. Germline CDR1 and CDR2: LNHDA and SQIVND (reference sequence). The CDR3 region has the DNA TGTGCCAGTAGTCAAACGAACAGATATCCCTACGAGCAGTACTTC. Its protein product is CASSQTNRYPYEQYF. Based on the CDR3 plus reference TRBV19 and TRBJ2-7, the full variable domain is DGGITQSPKYLFRKEGQNVTLSCEQNLNHDAMYWYRQDPGQGLRLIYYSQIVNDFQKGDIAEGYSVSREKKESFPLTVTSAQKNPTAFYLCASSQTNRYPYEQYFGPGTRLTVT.

This rearrangement joins TRBV28 to TRBJ1-5; no firm D call. The CDR3 runs 16 residues. The germline V gene encodes CDR1 MDHEN and CDR2 SYDVKM. Trimming shortened V by 3 bases and J by 2 bases, and 14 bases separated the two germline ends. The CDR3 nucleotides read TGTGCCAGCAGTTTCCTCCGGACGCTAGGCAATCAGCCCCAGCATTTT. Translating it yields CASSFLRTLGNQPQHF.

DNA for the CDR3: TGTGCCAGTTACACCCAGGGGCAATTAGAGCAGTACTTC. This sequence encodes CASYTQGQLEQYF. The chain couples TRBV28 to TRBJ2-7, with D tentatively TRBD1 (6 bases). Trimming stripped 9 bases from V and 7 bases from J, with 19 bases between. From germline, CDR1 is MDHEN and CDR2 SYDVKM. The length of the CDR3 is 13 residues. The full variable domain, with the rest looked up from reference TRBV28 and TRBJ2-7, is DVKVTQSSRYLVKRTGEKVFLECVQDMDHENMFWYRQDPGLGLRLIYFSYDVKMKEKGDIPEGYSVSREKKERFSLILESASTNQTSMYLCASYTQGQLEQYFGPGTRLTVT.

The chain combines TRBV5-7 with TRBJ2-3, with 10 bases identical to TRBD2. TRBV5-7 is noted as an ORF with a role that remains uncertain. CDR3 size: 18 residues. Trimming cost V 0 bases and J 0 bases; bases outside gene matches: 7. DNA for the CDR3: TGTGCCAGCAGCTTGGGGACTAGCGGCCTTACTAGCACAGATACGCAGTATTTT. This translates into CASSLGTSGLTSTDTQYF.

The chain links TRBV28 to TRBJ2-3; D gene unclear. The DNA end favors TRBJ1-5, so the J call may be wrong. The CDR3 is made up of 11 amino acids. Germline loops: CDR1 MDHEN, CDR2 SYDVKM. CDR3 DNA sequence: TGTGCCAGCAGTCCTGGTTCCAGGCAGCATTTT. This translates into CASSPGSRQHF.

The chain has TRBV7-8 and TRBJ2-5; D not resolved. Germline V gene lookup returns CDR1 SGHVS and CDR2 FQNEAQ. Trimming cost V 4 bases and J 0 bases, with 6 bases left between them. This CDR3 is 13 amino acids long. The CDR3 region has the DNA TGTGCCAGCAGCTCCTACAACCAAGAGACCCAGTACTTC. Its protein is CASSSYNQETQYF. The full variable domain, completed using reference TRBV7-8 and TRBJ2-5, is GAGVSQSPRYKVAKRGQDVALRCDPISGHVSLFWYQQALGQGPEFLTYFQNEAQLDKSGLPSDRFFAERPEGSVSTLKIQRTQQEDSAVYLCASSSYNQETQYFGPGTRLLVL.

This chain joins TRBV7-7 and TRBJ1-1; D might be TRBD1 (5 bases). The CDR3 runs to 13 residues. V was trimmed by 6 bases and J by 3 bases, leaving 11 bases between them. The germline V gene encodes CDR1 SSHAT and CDR2 FNYEAQ (reference sequence). CDR3 amino acids: CASSRTTDTEAFF. The CDR3 region has the DNA TGTGCCAGCAGTCGGACGACAGACACTGAAGCTTTCTTT.

The gene calls are TRBV10-3 and TRBJ2-3; 13 bases are a match to TRBD2. This CDR3 has 15 residues. Trimming took 10 bases from V and 2 from J; bases not matched to a gene: 6. In germline, CDR1 is ENHRY, CDR2 SYGVKD. The CDR3 is CASRTSGGFTDTQYF. CDR3 coding DNA: TGTGCCAGTAGGACTAGCGGGGGCTTCACAGATACGCAGTATTTT.

This clone was counted a few times. The chain employs TRBV5-4 and TRBJ1-1; D unresolved. The CDR3 totals 13 residues. V gave up 4 bases and J gave up 1 base, with 8 bases separating them. CDR1 SGHNT and CDR2 YYREEE come from the germline V gene (reference sequence). CDR3 DNA: TGTGCCAGCAGCCCCACACCGAACACTGAAGCTTTCTTT. Translated, it gives CASSPTPNTEAFF.

This chain connects TRBV4-2 to TRBJ2-7, with 10 bases identical to TRBD1. In germline, CDR1 is LGHNA, CDR2 YNFKEQ. Trimming at V came to 1 base and at J to 1 base, leaving 1 base not matched to a gene. The CDR3 totals 15 residues. DNA for the CDR3: TGTGCCAGCAGCCAAGGACAGGGGGCTTCCTACGAGCAGTACTTC. Translated, it gives CASSQGQGASYEQYF.

V is TRBV18 and J is TRBJ2-6, with unresolved D. V lost 5 bases to trimming and J lost 0 bases, with 11 bases between them. This CDR3 region has 16 residues. Germline CDR1 and CDR2: KGHSH and LQKENI. CDR3 coding DNA: TGTGCCAGCTCATCCACAAGAACCTCTGGGGCCAACGTCCTGACTTTC. This sequence encodes CASSSTRTSGANVLTF.

The rearrangement links TRBV4-2 to TRBJ2-3; TRBD2 matches at 7 bases. Germline CDR1 LGHNA, CDR2 YNFKEQ. J lost 3 bases, V lost 4 bases, and 10 bases had no gene match. This CDR3 has 16 residues. The CDR3 is CASSLGLTRGTDTQYF. CDR3 DNA: TGTGCCAGCAGCCTCGGACTAACGCGGGGGACAGATACGCAGTATTTT.

The V gene is TRBV27, the J gene TRBJ2-5, with TRBD2 as a possible D gene (6 bases). The CDR3 totals 13 residues. Germline CDR1 MNHEY, CDR2 SMNVEV (reference sequence). Trimming cost V 7 bases and J 3 bases, with 12 bases left between them. This CDR3 is CASTDGGKETQYF. The CDR3 DNA reads as TGTGCCAGCACGGATGGGGGGAAAGAGACCCAGTACTTC.

The rearrangement links TRBV6-5 to TRBJ1-6; 9 bases match TRBD1. Unmatched junction bases numbered 4, after V lost 5 bases and J lost 8 bases. Germline V gives CDR1 MNHEY, CDR2 SVGAGI. The length of the CDR3 is 14 residues. CDR3 protein: CASSRDRDDSPLHF. CDR3 bases: TGTGCCAGCAGTAGGGACAGGGATGATTCACCCCTCCACTTT.

CDR3 amino acids: CASSLMRGLAEAFF. The CDR3 bases are TGTGCCAGCAGTCTTATGCGGGGGCTGGCTGAAGCTTTCTTT. The chain combines TRBV14 with TRBJ1-1, with D possibly TRBD1 on 6 matching bases. Trimming shortened V by 6 bases and J by 6 bases, and 17 bases separated the two germline ends. Germline values: CDR1 SGHDN, CDR2 FVKESK. CDR3 size: 14 residues.

J is TRBJ1-1 and V is TRBV15; D is uncertain. Germline CDR1 reads LNHNV; CDR2 reads YYDKDF (reference sequence). This CDR3 region has 13 residues. The ends were cut back, 0 bases at V and 0 bases at J, with 2 bases in the middle. CDR3 loop: CATSREMNTEAFF. The CDR3 coding sequence is TGTGCCACCAGCAGAGAGATGAACACTGAAGCTTTCTTT.

This chain joins TRBV10-2 and TRBJ1-2; maybe TRBD1 (6 bases). V lost 3 bases and J 4 bases, leaving 21 bases between the germline ends. Per germline, CDR1 WSHSY and CDR2 SAAADI. This CDR3 has 17 amino acids. The CDR3 region is CASSDTGRGGPFYGYTF. The CDR3 region has the DNA TGCGCCAGCAGTGATACGGGGCGGGGGGGGCCCTTCTATGGCTACACCTTC.

This clone was seen only once. The chain uses TRBV9 and TRBJ2-5; D is perhaps TRBD1 or TRBD2 (6 bases each). Germline CDR1 reads SGDLS; CDR2 reads YYNGEE. Trimming pared 2 bases from V and 5 bases from J, leaving 19 bases between. The CDR3 has 16 residues. This chain's CDR3 is CASSVYRGLGGETQYF. The CDR3 DNA reads TGTGCCAGCAGCGTTTACCGGGGTCTCGGGGGCGAGACCCAGTACTTC.

This chain uses TRBV19 with TRBJ2-7, with a possible D match to TRBD2 (6 bases). Germline V gene data show CDR1 as LNHDA and CDR2 as SQIVND (reference sequence). This CDR3 contains 13 residues. V was shortened by 7 bases and J by 2 bases, with 12 bases between the two germline ends. The CDR3 DNA reads as TGTGCCAGTAACCCTGGGGGGACCTACGAGCAGTACTTC. This encodes CASNPGGTYEQYF.

The CDR3 bases are TGTGCCAGCAGCCGACGGGGCAGGGAAACCTACGAGCAGTACTTC. Protein product: CASSRRGRETYEQYF. V and J are TRBV7-8 and TRBJ2-7, with D tentatively TRBD1 or TRBD2 (5 bases each). V was pared by 5 bases and J by 2 bases, with 16 bases between. This CDR3 is built from 15 residues. Germline V lookup: CDR1 SGHVS, CDR2 FQNEAQ.